The 30 T cell receptor beta chains reported below all come from one sample, sequenced in a study of shared clonotypes between healthy human individuals. Method: immunoSEQ multiplex PCR; TCRdb's copy keeps in-frame clones and lacks some. The sample has 100,000 to 120,000 clones; around 68% are singletons. What was sequenced was memory CD8+ T cells sorted from blood. Subset: CD45RO+ cells pooled with CCR7-negative TemRA cells. These receptors originate from a woman younger than 45 in good health.

V usage is TRBV5-4 and J usage is TRBJ2-7; the match to TRBD2 covers 8 bases. V gave up 4 bases and J gave up 5 bases; unmatched junction bases: 8. This CDR3 is 14 amino acids long. Germline V lookup: CDR1 SGHNT, CDR2 YYREEE (reference sequence). CDR3 nucleotides: TGTGCCAGCAGCGGGGGACTAGTAAGCCACGAGCAGTACTTC. Translation: CASSGGLVSHEQYF.

V gene TRBV19 combines with J gene TRBJ2-3; 12 bases line up with TRBD2. Germline CDR1 and CDR2: LNHDA and SQIVND (reference sequence). The CDR3 extends over 18 amino acids. Trimming took 2 bases from V and 5 from J; bases not matched to a gene: 11. CDR3 sequence reads: CASSIRRMASGRGDTQYF. For the CDR3, the DNA is TGTGCCAGTAGTATACGGCGTATGGCTAGCGGGAGGGGAGATACGCAGTATTTT.

This clone was counted at least ten times. The chain carries TRBV9 and TRBJ1-1, with D maybe TRBD1 (5 bases). This CDR3 is 14 amino acids long. The germline V gene has CDR1 SGDLS and CDR2 YYNGEE. Trimming stripped 3 bases from V and 1 base from J, with 10 bases between. The CDR3 sequence is CASSASTENTEAFF. For the CDR3, the DNA is TGTGCCAGCAGCGCCTCGACAGAGAACACTGAAGCTTTCTTT.

Regarding this clone: With a far larger clone one base away, a read error is the likely cause. The rearrangement joins TRBV6-1 to TRBJ2-3; D is undetermined. V was clipped by 5 bases and J by 2 bases, with 2 bases between them. CDR3 length: 11 residues. CDR1 MNHNS and CDR2 SASEGT come from the germline V gene. In nucleotides, the CDR3 is TGTGCCAGCAGTAACACAGATACGCAGTATTTT. Translating it yields CASSNTDTQYF.

The chain links TRBV28 to TRBJ2-7, with 9 positions matching TRBD1. V shed 11 bases and J 4 bases; nucleotides not matched to a gene: 12. Germline lookup yields CDR1 MDHEN and CDR2 SYDVKM. This CDR3 has 14 amino acids. CDR3 bases: TGTGCCGTACAGTACCGGGACAGGGTTTACGAGCAGTACTTC. Its protein product is CAVQYRDRVYEQYF. Looking up the rest from reference TRBV28 and TRBJ2-7 gives the full variable domain: DVKVTQSSRYLVKRTGEKVFLECVQDMDHENMFWYRQDPGLGLRLIYFSYDVKMKEKGDIPEGYSVSREKKERFSLILESASTNQTSMYLCAVQYRDRVYEQYFGPGTRLTVT.

V is TRBV27 and J is TRBJ2-7, with TRBD1 matching 7 bases. CDR3 length: 13 amino acids. CDR1 and CDR2 from the germline V gene are MNHEY and SMNVEV (reference sequence). V dropped 6 bases and J dropped 6; count of bases not matched to a gene: 8. The CDR3 region has the DNA TGTGCCAGCAGGGATCCACAGGGGTCCGAGCAGTACTTC. This gives the protein CASRDPQGSEQYF.

The chain couples TRBV6-6 to TRBJ2-5; perhaps D is TRBD1 or TRBD2 (6 bases each). This CDR3 is built from 14 residues. Per the germline V gene, CDR1 is MNHNY and CDR2 is SVGAGI (reference sequence). Trimming stripped 5 bases from V and 1 base from J, with 11 bases between. CDR3: CASSGGGFQETQYF. For the CDR3, the DNA is TGTGCCAGCAGTGGAGGGGGATTCCAAGAGACCCAGTACTTC.

This clone was seen a handful of times. The genes are TRBV7-6 and TRBJ2-7; D is possibly TRBD1 or TRBD2 (5 bases each). The CDR3 is 14 amino acids. Germline V CDR1 and CDR2: SGHVS, FNYEAQ. V lost 5 bases to trimming and J lost 4 bases, with 15 bases between them. The CDR3 DNA is TGTGCCAGCAGCCCGTATGGGACGGGATACGAGCAGTACTTC. This translates into CASSPYGTGYEQYF.

The chain uses TRBV27 and TRBJ2-6, with D maybe TRBD1 (5 bases). The CDR3 totals 16 residues. Trimming took 3 bases from V and 0 from J, leaving 9 bases between them. The germline gives CDR1 MNHEY, CDR2 SMNVEV (reference sequence). The CDR3 nucleotides are TGTGCCAGCAGTTTCCTAGGGGCCTCTGGGGCCAACGTCCTGACTTTC. Residues: CASSFLGASGANVLTF.

CDR3 sequence: CASSESGHPTYEQYF. CDR3 in DNA: TGCGCCAGCAGTGAGTCCGGACACCCTACCTACGAGCAGTACTTC. The V gene is TRBV10-1, the J gene TRBJ2-7; the D gene is possibly TRBD1 (5 bases). Germline V gene sequence: CDR1 WNHNN, CDR2 SYGVQD (reference sequence). The CDR3 is made up of 15 amino acids. The germline V and J ends were trimmed by 0 bases and 2 bases, with 11 bases remaining between them.

The chain has TRBV14 and TRBJ2-7; the D gene is possibly TRBD1 (6 bases). This CDR3 has 13 residues. Germline-derived CDR1 and CDR2 are SGHDN and FVKESK. V lost 4 bases to trimming and J lost 5 bases, with 12 bases between them. CDR3 sequence: CASSLPGAHEQYF. For the CDR3, the DNA is TGTGCCAGCAGCCTCCCAGGGGCTCACGAGCAGTACTTC.

The genes are TRBV2 and TRBJ2-7; 10 bases line up with TRBD2. The length of the CDR3 is 14 residues. V was clipped by 2 bases and J by 6 bases; unmatched bases: 4. Germline-derived CDR1 and CDR2 are SNHLY and FYNNEI. The CDR3 nucleotides are TGTGCCAGCAGTGAACTAGCGGGAGTTGGCGAGCAGTACTTC. Translated: CASSELAGVGEQYF.

This rearrangement joins TRBV7-6 to TRBJ1-3; D remains ambiguous. The CDR3 is 17 amino acids. Germline values: CDR1 SGHVS, CDR2 FNYEAQ. Trimming stripped 5 bases from V and 3 bases from J, with 20 bases between. The CDR3 is CASSPGPGIVYGNTIYF. DNA for the CDR3: TGTGCCAGCAGCCCCGGGCCGGGGATTGTTTATGGAAACACCATATATTTT.

The chain has TRBV7-9 and TRBJ2-1; 7 nucleotides match TRBD2. The germline V gene has CDR1 SEHNR and CDR2 FQNEAQ (reference sequence). The J segment lost 7 bases and the V segment lost 4 bases, leaving 4 bases of the junction unmatched. CDR3 size: 13 residues. The chain's CDR3 is CASSSPLANEQFF. Written as DNA, the CDR3 is TGTGCCAGCAGCTCGCCACTAGCGAATGAGCAGTTCTTC.

The chain employs TRBV27 and TRBJ1-1; D call uncertain. CDR1 is MNHEY and CDR2 is SMNVEV in the germline V gene (reference sequence). The V end was cut by 5 bases, the J end by 1 base, with 14 bases between. The CDR3 spans 15 residues. The CDR3 spells CASSVRISSNTEAFF. CDR3 nucleotide sequence: TGTGCCAGCAGTGTACGAATCAGCTCGAACACTGAAGCTTTCTTT.

V is TRBV6-5 and J is TRBJ2-4, with unresolved D. V lost 0 bases, J lost 8 bases, and 8 bases lay in between. Germline V gene data show CDR1 as MNHEY and CDR2 as SVGAGI. This CDR3 contains 13 residues. In DNA form, the CDR3 reads TGTGCCAGCAGTTACTCGTTTGAGGACATTCAGTACTTC. Its protein is CASSYSFEDIQYF.

This sequence joins TRBV6-4 and TRBJ2-1, with TRBD2 identical over 12 bases. CDR3 length: 14 amino acids. The V and J ends lost 4 bases and 7 bases, in that order; junction bases with no gene match: 2. Germline V lookup: CDR1 MRHNA, CDR2 SNTAGT. This CDR3 is CASSGLAGENEQFF. Written as DNA, the CDR3 is TGTGCCAGCAGTGGACTAGCGGGAGAGAATGAGCAGTTCTTC.

J is TRBJ2-7 and V is TRBV10-1; D is uncertain. Germline assignment: CDR1 WNHNN and CDR2 SYGVQD (reference sequence). Trimming cost V 3 bases and J 0 bases, with 9 bases left between them. CDR3 length equals 14 residues. The CDR3 DNA sequence: TGCGCCAGCAGTGATCCAGCGAACTCCTACGAGCAGTACTTC. The encoded protein is CASSDPANSYEQYF.

The chain is built from TRBV15 and TRBJ1-3; D not certain. Per germline, CDR1 LNHNV and CDR2 YYDKDF (reference sequence). The CDR3 spans 17 residues. Trimming removed 1 base at V and 0 bases at J, with 13 bases between. In DNA, the CDR3 is TGTGCCACCAGCAGAGCCTATGGACGAAACTCTGGAAACACCATATATTTT. As protein: CATSRAYGRNSGNTIYF.

Only one count was recorded for this clone. The chain carries TRBV7-3 and TRBJ1-1; TRBD1 matches at 10 bases. Germline-derived CDR1 and CDR2 are SGHTA and FQGTGA. V gave up 1 base and J gave up 0 bases; unmatched junction bases: 2. This CDR3 is built from 16 residues. CDR3 loop: CASSLMGQGLNTEAFF. In DNA, the CDR3 is TGTGCCAGCAGCTTAATGGGACAGGGGTTGAACACTGAAGCTTTCTTT.

The gene calls are TRBV5-6 and TRBJ2-7; D is unclear. Germline CDR1 and CDR2: SGHDT and YYEEEE. This CDR3 spans 14 amino acids. V gave up 4 bases and J gave up 2 bases, with 13 bases separating them. CDR3 loop: CASSIDSEPYEQYF. The CDR3 DNA follows: TGTGCCAGCAGCATTGATTCCGAGCCCTACGAGCAGTACTTC.

V gene TRBV7-3 combines with J gene TRBJ2-2; TRBD1 matches at 10 bases. The CDR3 is 15 residues long. The germline V gene has CDR1 SGHTA and CDR2 FQGTGA. V was pared by 5 bases and J by 6 bases, with 6 bases of the junction left unmatched. The CDR3 protein is CASSHRDRGPGELFF. The CDR3 coding sequence is TGTGCCAGCAGCCACCGGGACAGGGGTCCCGGGGAGCTGTTTTTT.

The chain recombines TRBV7-9 with TRBJ1-2; D is possibly TRBD1 (5 bases). The length of the CDR3 is 12 residues. Trimming stripped 7 bases from V and 6 bases from J, with 12 bases between. The germline V gene encodes CDR1 SEHNR and CDR2 FQNEAQ (reference sequence). CDR3 nucleotides: TGTGCCAGCAATATTCAGGGAGATGGCTACACCTTC. It specifies CASNIQGDGYTF. Together with reference TRBV7-9 and TRBJ1-2, the CDR3 gives the full variable domain: DTGVSQNPRHKITKRGQNVTFRCDPISEHNRLYWYRQTLGQGPEFLTYFQNEAQLEKSRLLSDRFSAERPKGSFSTLEIQRTEQGDSAMYLCASNIQGDGYTFGSGTRLTVV.

This rearrangement joins TRBV5-5 to TRBJ2-7; unclear D gene. The germline V gene has CDR1 SGHKS and CDR2 YYEKEE (reference sequence). This CDR3 contains 16 residues. The V end was cut by 2 bases, the J end by 3 bases, with 18 bases between. The CDR3 DNA reads as TGTGCCAGCAGCTTCTTCGGTCGCAGGTTGCGCTACGAGCAGTACTTC. Its protein product is CASSFFGRRLRYEQYF. The full variable domain, completed using reference TRBV5-5 and TRBJ2-7, is DAGVTQSPTHLIKTRGQQVTLRCSPISGHKSVSWYQQVLGQGPQFIFQYYEKEERGRGNFPDRFSARQFPNYSSELNVNALLLGDSALYLCASSFFGRRLRYEQYFGPGTRLTVT.

The count of this clone is one. The J gene is TRBJ2-1, the V gene TRBV10-2; TRBD1 matches 9 bases. From germline, CDR1 is WSHSY and CDR2 SAAADI. Unmatched junction bases numbered 9, after V lost 6 bases and J lost 6 bases. The CDR3 extends over 15 amino acids. CDR3 in amino acids: CASSLGQGRSNEQFF. Here the CDR3 DNA reads TGCGCCAGCAGCCTGGGACAGGGAAGAAGCAATGAGCAGTTCTTC.

The V call is TRBV29-1, the J call TRBJ2-2; TRBD1 agrees at 9 bases. The CDR3 is made up of 14 amino acids. Germline lookup yields CDR1 SQVTM and CDR2 ANQGSEA. After removal of 6 bases from V and 4 bases from J, the junction contained 6 bases not matched to a gene. For the CDR3, the DNA is TGCAGCGTGGAGGGACAGGGCGGCACCGGGGAGCTGTTTTTT. This encodes CSVEGQGGTGELFF.

The chain joins TRBV6-5 to TRBJ2-7, with 11 positions matching TRBD2. The CDR3 has 15 residues. The junction had 5 bases not matched to a gene; V was cut back by 2 bases and J by 5 bases. Germline V gene data show CDR1 as MNHEY and CDR2 as SVGAGI. CDR3 DNA: TGTGCCAGCAGTTACCTCACTAGCGGGAGTCACGAGCAGTACTTC. Amino acids: CASSYLTSGSHEQYF.

This CDR3 reads CSARRTGYNEQFF. CDR3 bases: TGCAGCGCTCGGAGGACAGGCTACAATGAGCAGTTCTTC. This chain links TRBV29-1 with TRBJ2-1; 7 bases line up with TRBD1. The CDR3 is made up of 13 amino acids. With 7 bases clipped from V and 3 bases from J, the junction kept 6 bases outside the gene matches. The germline V gene encodes CDR1 SQVTM and CDR2 ANQGSEA.

Details on this clone: A much larger clone sits a single nucleotide away, making a read error possible. The same CDR3 also results from other DNA sequences found in this sample. The chain links TRBV7-9 to TRBJ2-1, with D perhaps assigned TRBD1 or TRBD2 (6 bases each). The germline CDR1 and CDR2 sequences are SEHNR and FQNEAQ (reference sequence). This CDR3 has 16 amino acids. With 5 bases removed from V and 0 bases from J, the gap between germline ends came to 14 bases. In nucleotides, the CDR3 is TGTGCCAGCAGCCCCCGAGGGGGGAGCTCCTACAATGAGCAGTTCTTC. Its translation is CASSPRGGSSYNEQFF. The variable domain in full, completed from reference TRBV7-9 and TRBJ2-1, reads DTGVSQNPRHKITKRGQNVTFRCDPISEHNRLYWYRQTLGQGPEFLTYFQNEAQLEKSRLLSDRFSAERPKGSFSTLEIQRTEQGDSAMYLCASSPRGGSSYNEQFFGPGTRLTVL.

This clone occurred once. The J gene is TRBJ2-7, the V gene TRBV10-2; 10 bases fit TRBD2. V lost 10 bases, J lost 4 bases, and 13 bases stayed unmatched. CDR3 length equals 15 residues. Germline CDR1 and CDR2: WSHSY and SAAADI. The CDR3 is CATRSLVAGGYEQYF. The CDR3 DNA follows: TGCGCCACCCGGAGTCTGGTAGCGGGAGGTTACGAGCAGTACTTC.